These T cell receptor beta chains were read from a single sample in a study of blood T cell repertoires in COVID-19. This table comes from immunoSEQ multiplex PCR, and its TCRdb copy is limited to in-frame clones, with some not included. The sample records about 62,000 clones, approximately 86% being singletons. Sequencing was carried out using peripheral blood. All receptors derive from a man in his 70s with acute or convalescent COVID-19. Both conserved end residues are part of each CDR3. A D gene is named only where the DNA matches it firmly. Rows may omit the clone size; those that give it use once, few, many or a size class.

D: -
size: -
J: TRBJ2-2
V: TRBV3-1/TRBV3-2
DNA: TGTGCCAGCAGCCAACAAGGAGCCGGGGAGCTGTTTTTT
CDR3: CASSQQGAGELFF

D: TRBD2
size: -
J: TRBJ2-7
V: TRBV4-1
DNA: TGCGCCAGCAGCCAAGATGCGGGGGACTCCTACGAGCAGTACTTC
CDR3: CASSQDAGDSYEQYF

D: -
size: -
J: TRBJ1-6
V: TRBV12-3/TRBV12-4
DNA: TGTGCCAGCAGTCCTATGAATTCACCCCTCCACTTT
CDR3: CASSPMNSPLHF

D: -
size: -
J: TRBJ1-5
V: TRBV4-1
DNA: TGCGCCAGCAGCCAAGACGCCACTGGTAGCAATCAGCCCCAGCATTTT
CDR3: CASSQDATGSNQPQHF

D: TRBD1
size: -
J: TRBJ2-3
V: TRBV7-9
DNA: TGTGCCAGCAGCTTTGGAAACCGGGACAGCAAAAATACGCAGTATTTT
CDR3: CASSFGNRDSKNTQYF

D: -
size: -
J: TRBJ1-3
V: TRBV19
DNA: TGTGCCAGTAACGCAGTCCGGGCTGGAAACACCATATATTTT
CDR3: CASNAVRAGNTIYF

D: -
size: few
J: TRBJ1-2
V: TRBV5-1
DNA: TGCGCCAGCAGCTTGGAGGGGGTGGCTGGCTACACCTTC
CDR3: CASSLEGVAGYTF

D: -
size: -
J: TRBJ1-5
V: TRBV2
DNA: TGTGCCAGCAGTGCTTATCGAGGGAGGGAGCAGCCCCAGCATTTT
CDR3: CASSAYRGREQPQHF

D: -
size: -
J: TRBJ1-1
V: TRBV5-1
DNA: TGCGCCAGCTCCGGGGGGGGTCTAAACACTGAAGCTTTCTTT
CDR3: CASSGGGLNTEAFF

D: TRBD2
size: few
J: TRBJ2-1
V: TRBV24-1
DNA: TGTGCCACCGGGACTAGCGGGACCGGAGCCTACAATGAGCAGTTCTTC
CDR3: CATGTSGTGAYNEQFF

D: -
size: -
J: TRBJ1-4
V: TRBV5-1
DNA: TGCGCCAGCAGATTGGGGTCTGTAGCTAATGAAAAACTGTTTTTT
CDR3: CASRLGSVANEKLFF

D: -
size: -
J: TRBJ2-7
V: TRBV4-2
DNA: TGTGCCAGCAGCCAGGGTCCACTAGACGAGCAGTACTTC
CDR3: CASSQGPLDEQYF

D: -
size: -
J: TRBJ2-5
V: TRBV2
DNA: TGTGCCAGCAGTGCGCAAGAGACCCAGTACTTC
CDR3: CASSAQETQYF

D: -
size: -
J: TRBJ2-3
V: TRBV7-9
DNA: TGTGCCAGCAGCCGACAGCTAAGCACAGATACGCAGTATTTT
CDR3: CASSRQLSTDTQYF

D: TRBD1
size: once
J: TRBJ2-1
V: TRBV27
DNA: TGTGCCAGCAGGTATGGACAGGGGTCCTACAATGAGCAGTTCTTC
CDR3: CASRYGQGSYNEQFF

D: -
size: -
J: TRBJ1-1
V: TRBV5-1
DNA: TGCGCCAGCAGCTCCCCTGGCAACACTGAAGCTTTCTTT
CDR3: CASSSPGNTEAFF

D: -
size: -
J: TRBJ1-1
V: TRBV20-1
DNA: TGCAGTGCTAGTGCCGGGATCGAAGCTTTCTTT
CDR3: CSASAGIEAFF

D: -
size: -
J: TRBJ2-1
V: TRBV11-3
DNA: TGTGCCAGCAGCTTAGCCGCAGTAAATCAAAATGAGCAGTTCTTC
CDR3: CASSLAAVNQNEQFF

D: -
size: -
J: TRBJ2-5
V: TRBV21-1
DNA: TGTGCCAGCAGCAAAAAGGAGGGCCGAGAGACCCAGTACTTC
CDR3: CASSKKEGRETQYF

D: TRBD2
size: -
J: TRBJ2-3
V: TRBV13
DNA: TGTGCCAGCAGCTCAGCGGGAGGGCTCACAGATACGCAGTATTTT
CDR3: CASSSAGGLTDTQYF

D: -
size: -
J: TRBJ1-4
V: TRBV18
DNA: TGTGCCAGCTCACCCTCGGGAGGAGGGAATGAAAAACTGTTTTTT
CDR3: CASSPSGGGNEKLFF

D: TRBD2
size: -
J: TRBJ2-5
V: TRBV7-8
DNA: TGTGCCAGCAGCCGAGGCGGACTAGCGGGGAGAGAGACCCAGTACTTC
CDR3: CASSRGGLAGRETQYF

D: -
size: -
J: TRBJ1-2
V: TRBV11-2
DNA: TGTGCCAGCAGCTTAACAGCTAACTATGGCTACACCTTC
CDR3: CASSLTANYGYTF

D: -
size: once
J: TRBJ2-2
V: TRBV5-6
DNA: TGTGCCAGCAGACCCGTCAGGGGCACCGGGGAGCTGTTTTTT
CDR3: CASRPVRGTGELFF

D: -
size: -
J: TRBJ2-3
V: TRBV11-2
DNA: TGTGCCAGCAGCTTCCGCCGGACAGATACGCAGTATTTT
CDR3: CASSFRRTDTQYF

D: -
size: -
J: TRBJ1-1
V: TRBV3-1/TRBV3-2
DNA: TGTGCCAGCAGCCAAGAACGGGTAACGGGAGCTTTCTTT
CDR3: CASSQERVTGAFF

D: -
size: -
J: TRBJ1-5
V: TRBV2
DNA: TGTGCCAGCAGTGAATTAGGGGTTGGCAATCAGCCCCAGCATTTT
CDR3: CASSELGVGNQPQHF

D: -
size: -
J: TRBJ1-3
V: TRBV5-1
DNA: TGCGCCAGCAGCCTATATACAGGGACTGGAAACACCATATATTTT
CDR3: CASSLYTGTGNTIYF

D: TRBD1
size: -
J: TRBJ1-6
V: TRBV6-5
DNA: TGTGCCAGCAGTCGGCAGGGGGGACTGAACTCACCCCTCCACTTT
CDR3: CASSRQGGLNSPLHF

D: TRBD2
size: once
J: TRBJ2-7
V: TRBV6-1
DNA: TGTGCCAGCAGTGAGAGAAGCGGGACGTACTCCTACGAGCAGTACTTC
CDR3: CASSERSGTYSYEQYF

D: -
size: -
J: TRBJ2-2
V: TRBV2
DNA: TGTGCCAGCAGTGGGACAGCCCCGAACACCGGGGAGCTGTTTTTT
CDR3: CASSGTAPNTGELFF

D: -
size: -
J: TRBJ1-2
V: TRBV9
DNA: TGTGCCAGCAGCGTGAACTTCGGGAGTCTGGGCTATGGCTACACCTTC
CDR3: CASSVNFGSLGYGYTF

D: -
size: -
J: TRBJ1-1
V: TRBV7-3
DNA: TGTGCCAGCAGCTTAAGTGGTGGGCAGTTGAACACTGAAGCTTTCTTT
CDR3: CASSLSGGQLNTEAFF

D: TRBD1
size: -
J: TRBJ1-2
V: TRBV19
DNA: TGTGCCAGTAGCGGGACAGGGATGAATGGCTACACCTTC
CDR3: CASSGTGMNGYTF

D: -
size: -
J: TRBJ1-1
V: TRBV19
DNA: TGTGCCAGTATCCGGGGGGGAAACGCTGAAGCTTTCTTT
CDR3: CASIRGGNAEAFF

D: TRBD2
size: -
J: TRBJ2-1
V: TRBV10-3
DNA: TGTGCCATCAATAGCGGGGGGAACGATGAGCAGTTCTTC
CDR3: CAINSGGNDEQFF

D: -
size: -
J: TRBJ2-1
V: TRBV18
DNA: TGTGCCAGCTCACGTTTTAGGACAGACAATGAGCAGTTCTTC
CDR3: CASSRFRTDNEQFF

D: -
size: -
J: TRBJ1-1
V: TRBV6-1
DNA: TGTGCCAGCAGTGAAGGCGGTTTATGGGCTGAAGCTTTCTTT
CDR3: CASSEGGLWAEAFF

D: -
size: medium-sized
J: TRBJ2-3
V: TRBV20-1
DNA: TGCAGTGCTAGTCAGAAGGGGAACACAGATACGCAGTATTTT
CDR3: CSASQKGNTDTQYF

D: TRBD2
size: -
J: TRBJ2-7
V: TRBV7-2
DNA: TGTGCCAGCAGCTGGCTAGCGGGAGGAAGCTACGAGCAGTACTTC
CDR3: CASSWLAGGSYEQYF

D: TRBD1
size: -
J: TRBJ1-6
V: TRBV2
DNA: TGTGCCAGCAGTGGCGAGGGACAGGGGCATTCACCCCTCCACTTT
CDR3: CASSGEGQGHSPLHF

D: -
size: -
J: TRBJ2-2
V: TRBV10-3
DNA: TGTGCCATCAGTGAGCGGGGTTACCCCTCGAACACCGGGGAGCTGTTTTTT
CDR3: CAISERGYPSNTGELFF

D: -
size: -
J: TRBJ1-2
V: TRBV5-1
DNA: TGCGCCAGCAGCCCTACAGGGCACGGCTATGGCTACACCTTC
CDR3: CASSPTGHGYGYTF

D: -
size: -
J: TRBJ2-1
V: TRBV7-8
DNA: TGTGCCAGCAGCCCCCGATTCCTGGCCCTCTCCTACAATGAGCAGTTCTTC
CDR3: CASSPRFLALSYNEQFF

D: TRBD1
size: once
J: TRBJ2-7
V: TRBV5-1
DNA: TGCGCCAGCAGCTTCACAGGGGACTCCTACGAGCAGTACTTC
CDR3: CASSFTGDSYEQYF

D: TRBD1
size: -
J: TRBJ1-4
V: TRBV7-7
DNA: TGTGCCAGCAGCGCGGGACAGGGGTGGAACGAAAAACTGTTTTTT
CDR3: CASSAGQGWNEKLFF

D: -
size: -
J: TRBJ1-2
V: TRBV11-2
DNA: TGTGCCAGCAGCTTAGAGGGAGGTTTTGACTATGGCTACACCTTC
CDR3: CASSLEGGFDYGYTF

D: -
size: -
J: TRBJ2-5
V: TRBV20-1
DNA: TGCAGTGCTTTGGACAGAGAGACCCAGTACTTC
CDR3: CSALDRETQYF

D: TRBD1
size: -
J: TRBJ1-6
V: TRBV19
DNA: TGTGCCAGCAGGACAGGGCTCACCTCACCCCTCCACTTT
CDR3: CASRTGLTSPLHF

D: -
size: -
J: TRBJ2-3
V: TRBV21-1
DNA: TGTGCCAGCAGCTTCTACAGGAGCACAGATACGCAGTATTTT
CDR3: CASSFYRSTDTQYF

D: TRBD2
size: -
J: TRBJ2-1
V: TRBV5-1
DNA: TGCGCCAGCAGCCCGTCGGGGGGGAGCTCCTACAATGAGCAGTTCTTC
CDR3: CASSPSGGSSYNEQFF

D: -
size: -
J: TRBJ2-7
V: TRBV2
DNA: TGTGCCAGCAGTCCGAGGCTTCTTCACTACGAGCAGTACTTC
CDR3: CASSPRLLHYEQYF

D: -
size: -
J: TRBJ1-5
V: TRBV19
DNA: TGTGCCACCAGGCCCTTAATCGACAGTTACCGGCCCCAGCATTTT
CDR3: CATRPLIDSYRPQHF

D: -
size: few
J: TRBJ2-2
V: TRBV3-1/TRBV3-2
DNA: TGTGCCAGCAGCCAAGAAACAGGGTCAAACACCGGGGAGCTGTTTTTT
CDR3: CASSQETGSNTGELFF

D: TRBD2
size: once
J: TRBJ2-1
V: TRBV7-2
DNA: TGTGCCAGCAGCCCGACTAGCGTGGGTGAGCAGTTCTTC
CDR3: CASSPTSVGEQFF

D: TRBD1
size: -
J: TRBJ2-3
V: TRBV12-3/TRBV12-4
DNA: TGTGCCAGCAGACACAGGGGGGATACGCAGTATTTT
CDR3: CASRHRGDTQYF

D: TRBD1
size: -
J: TRBJ1-2
V: TRBV28
DNA: TGTGCCAGCACCGGGGCCGGGACAGGGGCCTATGGCTACACCTTC
CDR3: CASTGAGTGAYGYTF

D: TRBD2
size: -
J: TRBJ2-1
V: TRBV7-2
DNA: TGTGCCAGCAGCTTAGCGGGACTAGCAAGAGATGAGCAGTTCTTC
CDR3: CASSLAGLARDEQFF

D: TRBD1
size: -
J: TRBJ2-7
V: TRBV10-3
DNA: TGTCCCCACCGTAGACAGGGGCTTTACGAGCAGTACTTC
CDR3: CPHRRQGLYEQYF